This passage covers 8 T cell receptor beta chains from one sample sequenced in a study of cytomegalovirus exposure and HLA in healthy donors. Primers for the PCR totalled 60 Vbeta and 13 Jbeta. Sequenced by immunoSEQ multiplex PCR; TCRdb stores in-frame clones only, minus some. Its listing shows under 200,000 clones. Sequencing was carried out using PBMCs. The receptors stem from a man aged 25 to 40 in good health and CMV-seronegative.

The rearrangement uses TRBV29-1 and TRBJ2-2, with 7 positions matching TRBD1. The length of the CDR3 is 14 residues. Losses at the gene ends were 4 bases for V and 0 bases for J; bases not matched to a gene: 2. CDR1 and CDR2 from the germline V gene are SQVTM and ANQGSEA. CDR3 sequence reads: CSVGDRANTGELFF. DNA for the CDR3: TGCAGCGTTGGGGACAGAGCGAACACCGGGGAGCTGTTTTTT.

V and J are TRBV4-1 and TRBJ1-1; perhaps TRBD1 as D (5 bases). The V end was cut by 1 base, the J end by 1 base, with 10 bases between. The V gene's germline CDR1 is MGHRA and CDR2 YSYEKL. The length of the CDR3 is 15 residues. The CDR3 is CASSQAGQGNTEAFF. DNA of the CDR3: TGCGCCAGCAGCCAAGCCGGGCAGGGGAACACTGAAGCTTTCTTT.

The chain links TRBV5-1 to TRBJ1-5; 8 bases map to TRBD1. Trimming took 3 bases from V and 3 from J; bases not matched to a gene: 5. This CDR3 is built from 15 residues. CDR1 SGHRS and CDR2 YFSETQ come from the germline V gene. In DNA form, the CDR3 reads TGCGCCAGCAGCTCGACAGGGGAACCCAATCAGCCCCAGCATTTT. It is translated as CASSSTGEPNQPQHF.

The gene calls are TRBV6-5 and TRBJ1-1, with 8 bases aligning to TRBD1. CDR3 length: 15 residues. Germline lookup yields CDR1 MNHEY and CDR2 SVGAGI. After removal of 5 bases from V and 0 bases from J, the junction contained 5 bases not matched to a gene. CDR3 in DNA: TGTGCCAGCAGTAAAGGGGACAGGATGAACACTGAAGCTTTCTTT. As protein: CASSKGDRMNTEAFF.

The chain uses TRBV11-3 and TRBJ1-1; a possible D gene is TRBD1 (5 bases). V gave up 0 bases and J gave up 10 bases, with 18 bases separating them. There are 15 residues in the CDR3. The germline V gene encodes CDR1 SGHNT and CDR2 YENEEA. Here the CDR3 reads CASSLDDVGGPGAFF. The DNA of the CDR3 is TGTGCCAGCAGCTTAGATGACGTGGGGGGTCCTGGAGCTTTCTTT.

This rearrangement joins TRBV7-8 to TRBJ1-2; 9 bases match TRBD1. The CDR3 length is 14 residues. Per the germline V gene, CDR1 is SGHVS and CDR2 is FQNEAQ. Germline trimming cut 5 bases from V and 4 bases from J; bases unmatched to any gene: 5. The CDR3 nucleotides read TGTGCCAGCAGCCAACAGGGGGCGGCCTATGGCTACACCTTC. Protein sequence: CASSQQGAAYGYTF.

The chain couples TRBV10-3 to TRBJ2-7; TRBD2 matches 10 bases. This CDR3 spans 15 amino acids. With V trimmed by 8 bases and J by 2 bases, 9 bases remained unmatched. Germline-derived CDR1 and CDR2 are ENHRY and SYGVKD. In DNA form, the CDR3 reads TGTGCCATCGGAGCCGGGACTAGCGTAGCCTACGAGCAGTACTTC. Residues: CAIGAGTSVAYEQYF.

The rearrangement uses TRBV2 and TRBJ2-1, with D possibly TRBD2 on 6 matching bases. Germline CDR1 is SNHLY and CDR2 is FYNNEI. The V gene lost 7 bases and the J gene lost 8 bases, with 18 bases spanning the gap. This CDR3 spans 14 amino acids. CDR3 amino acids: CASIARGGGDEQFF. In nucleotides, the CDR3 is TGTGCCAGCATCGCTCGGGGAGGCGGCGATGAGCAGTTCTTC.